The 9 T cell receptor beta chains given below trace back to one sample, sequenced in a study of beta chain features in type 1 diabetes. These receptors' targets are unknown. All of the isolated RNA was reverse transcribed, so expressed TCRB transcripts were sequenced. Clones were sequenced by immunoSEQ multiplex PCR, and TCRdb holds only the in-frame ones, with some missing. The repertoire holds hundreds of thousands of clones, around 15% seen once, with approximately 0.022% in the top ten. Study results and caveats: Shorter TCRB CDR3s, moderately but significantly so, marked every one of the four CD4+ subsets in Type 1 diabetes patients.

Sequenced: naive CD4+ T cells from blood. The receptors were sampled from a man in his late teens or twenties with type 1 diabetes.

The V and J genes are TRBV6-6 and TRBJ2-1; D gene uncertain. Trimming stripped 6 bases from V and 8 bases from J, with 11 bases between. Germline assignment: CDR1 MNHNY and CDR2 SVGAGI (reference sequence). The CDR3 has 12 residues. CDR3 sequence (DNA): TGTGCCAGCAGCGGAAGTTCCGATGAGCAGTTCTTC. It is translated as CASSGSSDEQFF.

The V call is TRBV7-9, the J call TRBJ1-6; D is unresolved. Between the trimmed V and J ends, which lost 5 bases and 12 bases, there was a span of 11 bases. Germline V gene lookup returns CDR1 SEHNR and CDR2 FQNEAQ (reference sequence). The length of the CDR3 is 12 residues. The CDR3 loop reads CASSPQLVPLHF. The DNA of the CDR3 is TGTGCCAGCAGCCCCCAGTTAGTACCCCTCCACTTT.

The V and J genes are TRBV7-2 and TRBJ2-7; D assignment may be TRBD1 or TRBD2 (5 bases each). Looked up from germline, CDR1 is SGHTA and CDR2 is FQGNSA. Trimming removed 0 bases at V and 2 bases at J, with 8 bases between. CDR3 length: 14 residues. CDR3 DNA: TGTGCCAGCAGCTTAGCGGGGGACGCCTACGAGCAGTACTTC. This gives the protein CASSLAGDAYEQYF.

This clone was seen only a few times. The J gene is TRBJ2-2, the V gene TRBV7-2, with 9 positions matching TRBD1. The CDR3 is 16 amino acids. Germline loops: CDR1 SGHTA, CDR2 FQGNSA. Losses at the gene ends were 5 bases for V and 4 bases for J; bases not matched to a gene: 8. DNA of the CDR3: TGTGCCAGCAGCACCAAACAGGGGGCAACCACCGGGGAGCTGTTTTTT. It translates to CASSTKQGATTGELFF.

This clone was picked up a small number of times. The V and J genes are TRBV29-1 and TRBJ1-1; 10 nucleotides agree with TRBD1. This CDR3 has 13 residues. Trimming took 7 bases from V and 4 from J; bases not matched to a gene: 6. Germline V gene sequence: CDR1 SQVTM, CDR2 ANQGSEA. CDR3 nucleotides: TGCAGCGCCCGGGGACAGGGGATCACTGAAGCTTTCTTT. It translates to CSARGQGITEAFF.

This clone was recorded a few times. J is TRBJ1-1 and V is TRBV7-3; maybe TRBD1 (6 bases). The CDR3 contains 15 residues. Trimming took 5 bases from V and 6 from J, leaving 19 bases between them. Germline V gene data show CDR1 as SGHTA and CDR2 as FQGTGA. CDR3 residues: CASSPLGGPLAEAFF. CDR3 DNA sequence: TGTGCCAGCAGCCCCCTAGGGGGGCCCTTGGCTGAAGCTTTCTTT.

The J gene is TRBJ1-1, the V gene TRBV5-1, with a possible D match to TRBD1 (5 bases). The CDR3 runs 14 residues. Trimming pared 4 bases from V and 0 bases from J, leaving 10 bases between. Germline CDR1 SGHRS, CDR2 YFSETQ. The CDR3: CASSLGAMNTEAFF. Here the CDR3 DNA reads TGCGCCAGCAGCCTAGGGGCGATGAACACTGAAGCTTTCTTT. Full variable domain (rest looked up from reference TRBV5-1 and TRBJ1-1): KAGVTQTPRYLIKTRGQQVTLSCSPISGHRSVSWYQQTPGQGLQFLFEYFSETQRNKGNFPGRFSGRQFSNSRSEMNVSTLELGDSALYLCASSLGAMNTEAFFGQGTRLTVV.

This clone was picked up a small number of times. The chain has TRBV14 and TRBJ2-5; D is unresolved. In germline, CDR1 is SGHDN, CDR2 FVKESK. The germline V and J ends were trimmed by 4 bases and 2 bases, with 8 bases remaining between them. The CDR3 is 13 residues long. The CDR3 coding sequence is TGTGCCAGCAGCCCCTACATGCAAGAGACCCAGTACTTC. Its translation: CASSPYMQETQYF.

A note on this clone: Other DNA sequences within the sample encode an identical CDR3. This rearrangement joins TRBV9 to TRBJ2-6; D is possibly TRBD1 (6 bases). Germline loops: CDR1 SGDLS, CDR2 YYNGEE. The CDR3 runs 15 residues. V shed 1 base and J shed 4 bases, with 9 bases lying between them. The CDR3 DNA is TGTGCCAGCAGCGTACAGGGGTCCGGGGCCAACGTCCTGACTTTC. Translation gives CASSVQGSGANVLTF.